The source of this T cell receptor beta chain is a study of cytomegalovirus exposure and HLA in healthy donors. Study-wide findings and caveats: CMV antigen specificity was confirmed in vitro for three CMV-associated chains. Reported results showed that the classifier diagnosed cytomegalovirus status with high specificity and sensitivity. Investigators reported 150 to 200 TCR beta chains as tied to cytomegalovirus.

Repertoires were generated with immunoSEQ multiplex PCR, while TCRdb's copy carries only in-frame clones and drops some. The profile covers about 110,000 clones, with around 89% appearing a single time and roughly 2% taken by the ten largest. Trimming removed 2 bases at V and 5 bases at J, with 9 bases between. The CDR3 is 13 amino acids. CDR1 LGHNA and CDR2 YSLEER come from the germline V gene. A word on this clone: Its antigen is currently unknown.

This chain joins TRBV4-3 and TRBJ1-2; D is perhaps TRBD1 (6 bases). Sample: PBMCs. The source of this sequence is a woman aged 18-29 years in good health and CMV-seropositive. The CDR3: CASSQQGMYGYTF. CDR3 DNA sequence: TGCGCCAGCAGCCAACAGGGGATGTATGGCTACACCTTC.